The 19 T cell receptor beta chains below come from one sample, sequenced in a study of T cell responses to AZD1222 COVID-19 vaccine (dated by TCRdb to the early 2020s). Library generation was performed with the immunoSEQ multiplex PCR assay. TCRdb took this table from immuneACCESS and kept in-frame rearrangements with V and J called. Such tables lack part of the clones; where checked against another copy, unresolved V genes explain under half of the gap, and the rest is unexplained. This sample is represented by 95,000 to 110,000 clones; around nine tenths of them were singletons. The ten largest clones represent 22% of the sample. The time point label corresponds to: baseline before first vaccination. This specimen was peripheral blood, taken on day 0 of AZD1222 vaccination. Receptors originate from an adult in good health.

The chain employs TRBV10-3 and TRBJ1-3; D call uncertain. Trimming removed 6 bases at V and 0 bases at J, with 12 bases between. Germline V gives CDR1 ENHRY, CDR2 SYGVKD. The CDR3 consists of 15 residues. CDR3 nucleotide sequence: TGTGCCATCAGATCGGACGGAGCCTCTGGAAACACCATATATTTT. Its protein is CAIRSDGASGNTIYF.

The chain uses TRBV7-7 and TRBJ2-1; D remains ambiguous. V dropped 1 base and J dropped 6 bases, with 7 bases sitting between them. This CDR3 spans 13 amino acids. Germline V CDR1 and CDR2: SSHAT, FNYEAQ (reference sequence). CDR3 nucleotides: TGTGCCAGCAGCTTAGGACTTCTCAATGAGCAGTTCTTC. Protein sequence: CASSLGLLNEQFF.

The V gene is TRBV7-9, the J gene TRBJ2-2; perhaps TRBD1 as D (5 bases). Germline CDR1 and CDR2: SEHNR and FQNEAQ (reference sequence). The length of the CDR3 is 14 residues. The ends were cut back, 5 bases at V and 3 bases at J, with 10 bases in the middle. CDR3 amino acids: CASSISRDTGELFF. The CDR3 DNA follows: TGTGCCAGCAGCATTTCCAGGGACACCGGGGAGCTGTTTTTT.

This clone was observed a single time. The chain recombines TRBV7-2 with TRBJ2-1; no reliable D call. The V end lost 5 bases, the J end lost 7 bases, and 15 bases lay between the germline ends. This CDR3 is 14 amino acids long. CDR1 and CDR2 (germline): SGHTA, FQGNSA. The CDR3 sequence is CASSPIAYSNEQFF. In DNA form, the CDR3 reads TGTGCCAGCAGCCCGATCGCCTACTCGAATGAGCAGTTCTTC.

The chain carries TRBV2 and TRBJ2-7; D unclear. Germline CDR1 and CDR2: SNHLY and FYNNEI. Trimming pared 7 bases from V and 2 bases from J, leaving 24 bases between. The CDR3 totals 17 residues. CDR3 loop: CASTNPRSRPAPYEQYF. In nucleotides, the CDR3 is TGTGCCAGCACCAATCCCCGCTCTAGGCCTGCACCCTACGAGCAGTACTTC.

DNA of the CDR3: TGTGCCAGCAGTTACTCTAGACTGGACAGGGTTAGCAATCAGCCCCAGCATTTT. This codes for CASSYSRLDRVSNQPQHF. The chain recombines TRBV6-2 or TRBV6-3 with TRBJ1-5; 8 nucleotides align to TRBD1. The CDR3 spans 18 residues. J lost 0 bases, V lost 0 bases, and 7 bases had no gene match. Germline CDR1 reads MNHEY; CDR2 reads SVGEGT.

The chain joins TRBV19 to TRBJ1-4, with 8 bases matching TRBD1. CDR1 is LNHDA, CDR2 SQIVND, per germline (reference sequence). This CDR3 has 13 residues. The V segment lost 6 bases and the J segment 8 bases; nucleotides outside the gene matches: 5. The CDR3 DNA reads as TGTGCCAGTAGCCTGGACAGGGAGGAAAAACTGTTTTTT. It codes for CASSLDREEKLFF.

The rearrangement uses TRBV2 and TRBJ1-2; a weak D match, TRBD1 (5 bases). This CDR3 spans 18 amino acids. The germline CDR1 and CDR2 sequences are SNHLY and FYNNEI. V lost 6 bases, J lost 5 bases, and 28 bases lay in between. The chain's CDR3 is CASRNTGTDTKTLYGYTF. The CDR3 DNA sequence: TGTGCCAGCAGGAATACCGGGACGGACACGAAGACTCTTTATGGCTACACCTTC.

The chain joins TRBV7-2 to TRBJ2-6, with unresolved D. Trimming removed 6 bases from V and 2 bases from J, with 17 bases in between. The CDR3 covers 17 residues. Germline loops: CDR1 SGHTA, CDR2 FQGNSA. The CDR3 is CASRFDSPVTGANVLTF. In DNA form, the CDR3 reads TGTGCCAGCAGATTCGATAGCCCAGTCACTGGGGCCAACGTCCTGACTTTC. The complete variable domain, with remaining parts taken from reference TRBV7-2 and TRBJ2-6, reads GAGVSQSPSNKVTEKGKDVELRCDPISGHTALYWYRQSLGQGLEFLIYFQGNSAPDKSGLPSDRFSAERTGGSVSTLTIQRTQQEDSAVYLCASRFDSPVTGANVLTFGAGSRLTVL.

The V call is TRBV7-9, the J call TRBJ1-6; TRBD1 is a possible D gene (6 bases). Germline V gives CDR1 SEHNR, CDR2 FQNEAQ (reference sequence). The CDR3 covers 19 residues. With 1 base removed from V and 3 bases from J, the gap between germline ends came to 19 bases. The CDR3 loop is CASSLGSGGDLVYNSPLHF. CDR3 nucleotides: TGTGCCAGCAGCTTAGGCTCCGGGGGCGACCTTGTCTATAATTCACCCCTCCACTTT.

The V call is TRBV4-2, the J call TRBJ2-2; 8 positions agree with TRBD2. This CDR3 contains 16 residues. CDR1 is LGHNA and CDR2 is YNFKEQ in the germline V gene. The V segment lost 0 bases and the J segment 6 bases; nucleotides outside the gene matches: 6. The CDR3 DNA sequence: TGTGCCAGCAGCCAAGAGTGGACTAGCCACGCCGGGGAGCTGTTTTTT. Translation: CASSQEWTSHAGELFF.

This clone came up a few times. CDR3 sequence reads: CASSETRTAQETQYF. The CDR3 DNA is TGTGCCAGCAGTGAAACCCGGACAGCCCAAGAGACCCAGTACTTC. The V gene is TRBV2, the J gene TRBJ2-5; weak D call: TRBD1 (6 bases). The CDR3 has 15 amino acids. Germline CDR1 SNHLY, CDR2 FYNNEI. V lost 2 bases, J lost 1 base, and 11 bases lay in between.

This chain uses TRBV29-1 with TRBJ1-2; the D gene is possibly TRBD1 (6 bases). CDR1 is SQVTM and CDR2 is ANQGSEA in the germline V gene. The CDR3 contains 12 residues. V was cut by 5 bases and J by 1 base, with 8 bases left in between. CDR3: CSVKGHNYGYTF. The DNA for the CDR3 is TGCAGCGTTAAGGGACATAACTATGGCTACACCTTC. The variable domain in full, completed from reference TRBV29-1 and TRBJ1-2, reads SAVISQKPSRDICQRGTSLTIQCQVDSQVTMMFWYRQQPGQSLTLIATANQGSEATYESGFVIDKFPISRPNLTFSTLTVSNMSPEDSSIYLCSVKGHNYGYTFGSGTRLTVV.

V is TRBV5-6 and J is TRBJ2-7; D is ambiguous. Per the germline V gene, CDR1 is SGHDT and CDR2 is YYEEEE. The CDR3 consists of 15 residues. Trimming left V 0 bases short and J 6 bases short, with 16 bases between. In DNA, the CDR3 is TGTGCCAGCAGCTTGGTTGCCCCAAAGGTTAGCGAGCAGTACTTC. It yields the protein CASSLVAPKVSEQYF.

The count of this clone is one. The chain employs TRBV18 and TRBJ2-5, with no clear D. CDR3 length: 13 amino acids. The V end lost 3 bases, the J end lost 5 bases, and 10 bases lay between the germline ends. Germline CDR1 KGHSH, CDR2 LQKENI. CDR3 nucleotide sequence: TGTGCCAGCTCACCGGTAGGGTGGGAGACCCAGTACTTC. Its translation: CASSPVGWETQYF.

The genes are TRBV11-1 and TRBJ2-1; unclear D gene. This CDR3 is built from 13 residues. Trimming took off 2 bases at V and 5 bases at J, with 7 bases between the two ends. CDR1 is SGHAT and CDR2 is FQDESV in the germline V gene (reference sequence). The CDR3 nucleotides are TGTGCCAGCAGCTTAAACTGGGACAATGAGCAGTTCTTC. This sequence encodes CASSLNWDNEQFF.

The chain is built from TRBV7-2 and TRBJ2-7; D call uncertain. Per germline, CDR1 SGHTA and CDR2 FQGNSA. The CDR3 totals 13 residues. V was clipped by 0 bases and J by 6 bases, with 9 bases between them. The CDR3 nucleotides are TGTGCCAGCAGCTTAGCGCTCAGGTCCGAGCAGTACTTC. Protein: CASSLALRSEQYF. The variable domain in full, completed from reference TRBV7-2 and TRBJ2-7, reads GAGVSQSPSNKVTEKGKDVELRCDPISGHTALYWYRQSLGQGLEFLIYFQGNSAPDKSGLPSDRFSAERTGGSVSTLTIQRTQQEDSAVYLCASSLALRSEQYFGPGTRLTVT.

This chain uses TRBV24-1 with TRBJ2-1; a weak D match, TRBD1 (6 bases). CDR1 and CDR2 from the germline V gene are KGHDR and SFDVKD. V was clipped by 2 bases and J by 4 bases, with 11 bases between them. The CDR3 covers 15 residues. CDR3 bases: TGTGCCACCAGTGATTCGAAGGGGGTATACAATGAGCAGTTCTTC. Amino acids: CATSDSKGVYNEQFF.

The rearrangement links TRBV19 to TRBJ2-2; D possibly corresponds to TRBD1 (6 bases). This CDR3 region has 13 residues. V dropped 8 bases and J dropped 5 bases, with 12 bases sitting between them. Germline loops: CDR1 LNHDA, CDR2 SQIVND (reference sequence). The chain's CDR3 is CASSSRGTGELFF. CDR3 nucleotides: TGTGCCAGTTCGTCTAGGGGGACCGGGGAGCTGTTTTTT.